Listed here are 4 T cell receptor beta chains from one sample, sequenced in a study of blood T cells in healthy people across ages. Primers used in a second PCR of roughly 6 to 11 cycles were a sample-barcoded 5' primer and a J-beta primer mix. TCRdb ran MiXCR on the 5' RACE reads and lists one entry per CDR3 protein. The table shows 600,000 to 900,000 distinct CDR3 sequences, with 25% to 30% occurring only once. These records were also assigned to another study, of T cells of mothers and their children.

The sequencing sample was made of blood. Source of these receptors: a boy younger than 18 in good health.

The chain is built from TRBV4-2 and TRBJ1-4, with TRBD1 as a possible D gene (5 bases). CDR3 size: 16 residues. V lost 3 bases and J lost 0, with 11 bases in between. The V gene's germline CDR1 is LGHNA and CDR2 YNFKEQ. The CDR3 DNA is TGTGCCAGCAGCCAGGCAGGGTCGGCAACTAATGAAAAACTGTTTTTT. Residues: CASSQAGSATNEKLFF.

The chain uses TRBV12-3 or TRBV12-4 and TRBJ1-1; the D gene is possibly TRBD1 (5 bases). Trimming removed 2 bases from V and 1 base from J, with 8 bases in between. The CDR3 length is 14 residues. CDR3 DNA: TGTGCCAGCAGTTTATGGGGCGGGAACACTGAAGCTTTCTTT. It is translated as CASSLWGGNTEAFF.

The chain employs TRBV12-3 or TRBV12-4 and TRBJ1-4; D unclear. V dropped 6 bases and J dropped 8 bases, with 13 bases sitting between them. This CDR3 spans 13 amino acids. The DNA for the CDR3 is TGTGCCAGCAGCCCCCGGACCGCGGAAAAACTGTTTTTT. The encoded protein is CASSPRTAEKLFF.

This clonotype was recorded a few times. V usage is TRBV28 and J usage is TRBJ2-5, with 9 bases lining up with TRBD2. There are 15 residues in the CDR3. The germline V gene encodes CDR1 MDHEN and CDR2 SYDVKM. Trimming took 3 bases from V and 5 from J; bases not matched to a gene: 7. The CDR3 region is CASSLISGGRETQYF. CDR3 sequence (DNA): TGTGCCAGCAGTTTGATTAGCGGGGGCCGGGAGACCCAGTACTTC.